The subject of this entry is one T cell receptor (beta chain). The sample holds many counts of this clonotype. Which antigen it targets is not known. No per-base quality is available; no much larger clone lies one base away. CDR1 is given as DFQATT and CDR2 as SNEGSKA, both from the germline V gene (reference sequence). The CDR3 covers 15 residues, taking in both the cysteine and the phenylalanine. Here the CDR3 DNA is all that survives: 45 bases in frame from base 1. V is cut by 3 bases and J by 5 bases, and the space between the germline ends is 20 bases. TCR beta CDR3 regions were amplified from RNA transcripts. A first-round RT-PCR of the TCR CDR3 used the HTBI primer set with the Qiagen OneStep RT-PCR kit. The libraries were constructed in a second round of multiplex PCR and then size-selected and purified. The libraries were sequenced on an Illumina HiSeq2000 using paired-end 100 bp reads. The source study handled its data this way. SOAPnuke was used to process the raw data, with reads discarded if the reads contained adapters or uncalled bases, had a mean Phred below 15, or lacked an exact constant-primer or identifier match. High-quality paired reads were merged with COPE v1.2.5, and unique nucleotide sequences were defined as clonotypes. MiTCR v1.1 was used to align the clonotypes against IMGT TRBV, TRBD and TRBJ reference segments. The analysis included only V-J combinations with a frequency above 0.0001, which together covered 99% to 99.2% of the repertoires. A TCS score was defined as the ratio of F50 (clonal expansion) to E x V (chaos), with BLOSUM62-based TCRdist applied between CDR3 peptides within each V-J. Welch's t-statistics and random forest reduced 514 V-J features to 10 to 15, which were used in a naive Bayes classifier (R e1071). TCRdb itself trimmed the public reads at Q25 with fastp, ran MiXCR and retained productive beta chains. Every entry covers one CDR3 protein and lists the most common genes and DNA from its rows. Clone size and V and J calls follow TCRdb, not the original study. In all, the sample holds hundreds of thousands of distinct CDR3 sequences, and about a fifth of those were seen once. Together, the top ten hold under 35% of the sample.

Moderately to severely active disease, a Clinical Activity Score of at least 3, a NOSPECS grade of at least 4, and a duration under 3 months were present in ophthalmopathy patients. Exclusion was applied to patients with uncontrolled infections, other autoimmune diseases, pregnancy or lactation. Diagnoses were established on the basis of clinical symptoms, serum thyroxine and TRAb, thyroid ultrasound, and orbital computed tomography. PBMCs were separated from under 11 ml of fresh peripheral blood using Ficoll-Paque density gradient centrifugation. Total RNA was extracted using Trizol reagent, and RNA quality was assessed on an Agilent 2100 Bioanalyzer. This specimen belongs to a study of T cells in Graves' hyperthyroidism and ophthalmopathy (dated by TCRdb to between 2018 and 2021). In terms of the full investigation: Peripheral blood samples were taken at initial diagnosis, before any treatment was given. Prospective prediction of ophthalmopathy was tested in an independent validation cohort of 18 to 20 hyperthyroidism patients and 15 to 17 patients who later progressed to ophthalmopathy. According to the paper, TCR Vbeta CDR3 sequencing was carried out on approximately 140 peripheral blood samples, which came from over 40 ophthalmopathy, around 75 hyperthyroidism and approximately 17 progressor patients. Once sampling was done, hyperthyroidism patients were given methimazole at a starting dose of 30 mg daily, whereas ophthalmopathy patients were given high-dose intravenous methylprednisolone. Thyroid tissue and blood T-cell repertoires from about 6 Graves' hyperthyroidism patients were also compared in the study. TCR V-J signatures able to tell the groups apart were searched for in a discovery cohort of around 95 patients, of whom around 43 had Graves' ophthalmopathy and 55 to 65 had stable Graves' hyperthyroidism. For training and testing, the 100 or so patients in the discovery cohort were randomly divided in a 7:3 ratio.

Broad study findings and their caveats: Sample size was not statistically predetermined, and blinding of investigators to group allocation was not performed. A 13 V-J signature model separated ophthalmopathy from stable hyperthyroidism, with approximately 86% sensitivity and roughly 81% specificity in cross-validation and 80%/75% in testing. Most expanded thyroid clonotypes (frequency above 0.001) were also found in blood, which suggests that blood repertoires may mirror thyroid immune responses. In validation, the model predicted progression to ophthalmopathy with just under 71% sensitivity and roughly 75% specificity, a median of approximately 6.5 months before onset.

This TCR was sampled from a man between 25 and 39 years old with Graves' ophthalmopathy. Sequencing used blood. The V and J genes are TRBV20-1 and TRBJ2-7, and the D gene may be TRBD1, 6 bases matching. The CDR3 in this case is CSARKLGGFYHEQYF. The bases are TGCAGTGCTAGGAAGTTAGGGGGATTCTACCACGAGCAGTACTTC.